This is a list of T cell receptor beta chains from one sample in a study of T cell changes during pregnancy in multiple sclerosis. The data were produced by immunoSEQ multiplex PCR, yet TCRdb's version contains in-frame clones alone and is incomplete. Of 38,000 or so clones detected, 94% appear once; the ten largest clones hold 0.39%. Here the sequenced sample was CD4+ T cells from peripheral blood mononuclear cells, taken in the second trimester of pregnancy. These receptors were collected from a female donor with multiple sclerosis, enrolled in a pregnancy study. CDR3s leave out the opening cysteine and the closing phenylalanine or tryptophan. The order of the fields is V gene, CDR3 protein.

TRBV25-1	ASSPTGGWGTEAF
TRBV7-8	ASSLAGVYQPQH
TRBV2	ASSEKGSGGFGYT
TRBV27	ASRRTTYEQY
TRBV28	ASSQPSGRSLYEQY
TRBV6-5	ASSYTPLAKNIQY
TRBV4-3	ASSHQGKNTEAF
TRBV5-6	ASSLPQGYEQY
TRBV4-1	ASSLTSWGGRGNQPQH
TRBV2	ASSERGSLAGASEQY
TRBV4-2	ASSRLLAGGPENEQF
TRBV27	ASTQDRLSYEQY
TRBV6-1	ASSEAGGQGNNSPLH
TRBV7-6	ASSFAPLAGANTGELF
TRBV28	ATQTGGYGYT
TRBV7-9	ASSIGQGGGLFEKLF
TRBV7-2	ASSFASGTEETQY
TRBV5-1	ASSLGPSGRTDTQY
TRBV7-9	ASSPSTGGNTEAF
TRBV18	ASSLTGDGNQPQH
TRBV15	ATSRAASGSSYEQY
TRBV7-8	ASRGQTGGSYEQY
TRBV27	ASSLLGGKGNTGELF
TRBV15	ATSRALAGGGNEQF
TRBV2	ASSDLRAAGNTIY
TRBV6-5	ASRSRDSNEKLF
TRBV2	ASKLAENIQY
TRBV19	ASSIRASGTGELF
TRBV9	ASPEVSGTGELF
TRBV7-8	ASSLAPGNTEAF
TRBV5-1	ASSLGPDRAYEQY
TRBV7-6	ASSSIPAPAGLASEQY
TRBV2	ASSAWQVAYEQY
TRBV19	ASSIRDRAEAF
TRBV27	ASRMGQGLGNQPQH
TRBV19	ASSIRQGFLYGYT
TRBV19	ASNVRGGVGSYNEQF
TRBV5-1	ASSQTLDLYEKLF
TRBV28	ASSFPSPGRGTSGIYEQY
TRBV4-1	ASSHPKLTGRGTEAF
TRBV6-6	ASTPVTSGLGAQY